These 8 T cell receptor beta chains were sequenced from one sample in a study of cytomegalovirus exposure and HLA in healthy donors. Vbeta (60) and Jbeta (13) primers were used in the PCR. Produced via immunoSEQ multiplex PCR; TCRdb's table is partial and in-frame only. The sample holds under 150,000 clones; around 84% are singletons and the top ten take roughly 1.8%. The sample taken for sequencing was PBMCs. Receptors originate from a young man in good health and CMV-seronegative.

The CDR3 DNA follows: TGTGCCAGCAGCTCGCGGACAGGGCGGGAGACCCAGTACTTC. This translates into CASSSRTGRETQYF. The chain carries TRBV7-6 and TRBJ2-5; 8 bases are shared with TRBD1. The CDR3 totals 14 residues. Germline-derived CDR1 and CDR2 are SGHVS and FNYEAQ. Trimming cost V 4 bases and J 5 bases; bases outside gene matches: 6.

This clone has more than one count but fewer than ten. The rearrangement uses TRBV4-3 and TRBJ2-1; D possibly corresponds to TRBD1 (7 bases). Germline CDR1 reads LGHNA; CDR2 reads YSLEER. The CDR3 is made up of 16 amino acids. With 0 bases removed from V and 2 bases from J, the gap between germline ends came to 11 bases. The CDR3 reads CASSQDPGGTYNEQFF. CDR3 sequence (DNA): TGCGCCAGCAGCCAAGACCCAGGGGGGACCTACAATGAGCAGTTCTTC.

The chain couples TRBV4-3 to TRBJ1-3; no clear D. Between the trimmed V and J ends, which lost 2 bases and 1 base, there was a span of 9 bases. The CDR3 contains 15 residues. Germline CDR1 reads LGHNA; CDR2 reads YSLEER. Here the CDR3 DNA reads TGCGCCAGCAGCCAATTTCGGGGATCTGGAAACACCATATATTTT. Its translation: CASSQFRGSGNTIYF.

This chain links TRBV7-9 with TRBJ1-3, with D possibly being TRBD1 (5 bases). The CDR3 totals 16 residues. The ends were cut back, 4 bases at V and 0 bases at J, with 13 bases in the middle. Germline CDR1 reads SEHNR; CDR2 reads FQNEAQ (reference sequence). The CDR3 nucleotides read TGTGCCAGCAGCTCCCTTGGGGACTTCTCTGGAAACACCATATATTTT. It yields the protein CASSSLGDFSGNTIYF.

V usage is TRBV9 and J usage is TRBJ2-7, with 9 positions matching TRBD1. Per the germline V gene, CDR1 is SGDLS and CDR2 is YYNGEE. The junction had 7 bases not matched to a gene; V was cut back by 4 bases and J by 5 bases. The CDR3 is made up of 14 amino acids. CDR3 residues: CASSPRDREHEQYF. The CDR3 region has the DNA TGTGCCAGCAGCCCCCGGGACAGGGAACACGAGCAGTACTTC.

The rearrangement uses TRBV9 and TRBJ2-1, with D possibly TRBD2 on 5 matching bases. This CDR3 comprises 16 residues. Looked up from germline, CDR1 is SGDLS and CDR2 is YYNGEE. Trimming shortened V by 4 bases and J by 0 bases, and 14 bases separated the two germline ends. The CDR3 is CASSTGGSVSYNEQFF. The CDR3, as DNA: TGTGCCAGCAGCACTGGCGGGTCGGTCTCCTACAATGAGCAGTTCTTC.

The V and J genes are TRBV5-1 and TRBJ2-1, with TRBD2 matching 9 bases. This CDR3 has 12 residues. Germline V gene sequence: CDR1 SGHRS, CDR2 YFSETQ. The ends lost 1 base at V and 14 bases at J; junction bases unmatched: 4. The chain's CDR3 is CASSLPAGGEFF. The CDR3 region has the DNA TGCGCCAGCAGCTTGCCAGCGGGGGGAGAGTTCTTC.

The rearrangement uses TRBV19 and TRBJ2-2; weak D call: TRBD1 (6 bases). CDR1 is LNHDA and CDR2 is SQIVND in the germline V gene (reference sequence). This CDR3 comprises 15 residues. Trimming cost V 1 base and J 3 bases, with 9 bases left between them. CDR3 in amino acids: CASSIGQGYTGELFF. The CDR3 nucleotides are TGTGCCAGTAGTATAGGGCAGGGGTACACCGGGGAGCTGTTTTTT.